The 12 T cell receptor beta chains listed next were all sequenced from one sample in a study of Graves' ophthalmopathy and Graves' hyperthyroidism. Transcripts of RNA were the source for amplifying TCR beta CDR3 regions. HTBI primers served in a first-round RT-PCR, which a second-round multiplex PCR followed. One entry per CDR3 protein, called by TCRdb with MiXCR from the multiplex PCR reads. Counted here are 650,000 to 800,000 distinct CDR3 sequences, more than 40% occurring once; the ten biggest clones make up over 2.5%. The specimen was peripheral blood. These receptors were taken from an adult man with Graves' ophthalmopathy.

Ten or more counts support this clonotype. This chain uses TRBV2 with TRBJ2-7; D perhaps matches TRBD1 (5 bases). Germline CDR1 is SNHLY and CDR2 is FYNNEI. This CDR3 spans 11 amino acids. V was clipped by 8 bases and J by 3 bases, with 8 bases between them. CDR3 in amino acids: CASGANYEQYF. CDR3 nucleotides: TGTGCCAGCGGGGCAAACTACGAGCAGTACTTC.

This clonotype was found many times. The junction departs from germline at one end; a sequencing error may be responsible. The chain employs TRBV5-1 and TRBJ1-2; D is perhaps TRBD1 (5 bases). The CDR3 is 13 residues long. Germline V gene lookup returns CDR1 SGHRS and CDR2 YFSETQ. The CDR3 is CASSLGGFYGYTF. The CDR3 bases are TGTGCCAGCAGCCTGGGGGGGTTCTATGGCTACACCTTC.

This clonotype has a count of ten or more. V usage is TRBV7-2 and J usage is TRBJ1-6; no clear D. V was cut by 7 bases and J by 8 bases, with 9 bases left in between. This CDR3 spans 12 amino acids. Germline-derived CDR1 and CDR2 are SGHTA and FQGNSA. The CDR3 sequence: CASTGRDSPLHF. The CDR3 DNA reads TGTGCCAGCACCGGACGGGATTCACCCCTCCACTTT.

This clonotype was counted many times. This sequence joins TRBV12-3 or TRBV12-4 and TRBJ1-4; D remains ambiguous. This CDR3 has 11 amino acids. The V gene lost 5 bases and the J gene lost 7 bases, with 5 bases spanning the gap. CDR3 sequence reads: CASSTTEKLFF. The CDR3 region has the DNA TGTGCCAGCAGTACGACTGAAAAACTGTTTTTT.

This clonotype appeared a single time. The V gene is TRBV25-1, the J gene TRBJ1-6; 7 bases fit TRBD1. The CDR3 contains 16 residues. The V gene end was trimmed by 0 bases and the J gene end by 5 bases; junction bases not matched to a gene: 4. Germline CDR1 reads MGHDK; CDR2 reads SYGVNS. CDR3 coding DNA: TGTGCCAGCAGTGAATACCAGGGGGTCGATAATTCACCCCTCCACTTT. This encodes CASSEYQGVDNSPLHF.

The sample holds a few counts of this clonotype. V and J are TRBV7-8 and TRBJ2-5, with 12 positions matching TRBD2. CDR3 length: 16 amino acids. The V gene end was trimmed by 0 bases and the J gene end by 7 bases; junction bases not matched to a gene: 6. Germline CDR1 is SGHVS and CDR2 is FQNEAQ. The chain's CDR3 is CASSLATSGREGTQYF. The CDR3 coding sequence is TGTGCCAGCAGCTTAGCGACTAGCGGGAGAGAGGGGACCCAGTACTTC.

Many counts were recorded for this clonotype. This chain joins TRBV7-6 and TRBJ2-5; unclear D gene. Germline V gene data show CDR1 as SGHVS and CDR2 as FNYEAQ. V was shortened by 6 bases and J by 4 bases, with 12 bases between the two germline ends. The CDR3 sequence is 13 residues long. CDR3 DNA: TGTGCCAGCAGTTTACGTGTGGGAGAGACCCAGTACTTC. It yields the protein CASSLRVGETQYF.

The chain links TRBV25-1 to TRBJ2-3; 8 positions agree with TRBD2. The CDR3 covers 14 residues. The ends lost 4 bases at V and 8 bases at J; junction bases unmatched: 8. The germline CDR1 and CDR2 sequences are MGHDK and SYGVNS. The CDR3 DNA reads TGTGCCAGCAGTGGTAACCCCGGGGGGGGTACGCAGTATTTT. Amino acids: CASSGNPGGGTQYF.

This clonotype appeared a few times. The V call is TRBV10-3, the J call TRBJ2-3, with D unresolved. The germline V and J ends were trimmed by 6 bases and 2 bases, with 12 bases remaining between them. The CDR3 totals 14 residues. Germline V gene data show CDR1 as ENHRY and CDR2 as SYGVKD. CDR3 protein: CAIRPSITTDTQYF. CDR3 DNA: TGTGCCATCAGGCCCTCCATTACCACAGATACGCAGTATTTT.

This clonotype came up once. This chain joins TRBV10-3 and TRBJ2-2; 7 nucleotides agree with TRBD1. This CDR3 comprises 14 residues. Germline CDR1 is ENHRY and CDR2 is SYGVKD. V lost 2 bases and J lost 8; bases outside the gene matches: 5. For the CDR3, the DNA is TGTGCCATCAGTGAGGGACCGGGACAGGGGGAGCTGTTTTTT. It specifies CAISEGPGQGELFF.

This clonotype was recorded many times. The CDR3 DNA reads TGTGCCAGCAGCACACCCACCCCAGGGATGAGCGCTGGGGCCAACGTCCTGACTTTC. Protein sequence: CASSTPTPGMSAGANVLTF. This chain joins TRBV13 and TRBJ2-6, with a tentative D call TRBD1 (5 bases). Germline lookup yields CDR1 PRHDT and CDR2 FYEKMQ (reference sequence). The CDR3 spans 19 residues. The germline V and J ends were trimmed by 5 bases and 2 bases, with 22 bases remaining between them. Full variable domain (outside the CDR3, taken from reference TRBV13 and TRBJ2-6): AAGVIQSPRHLIKEKRETATLKCYPIPRHDTVYWYQQGPGQDPQFLISFYEKMQSDKGSIPDRFSAQQFSDYHSELNMSSLELGDSALYFCASSTPTPGMSAGANVLTFGAGSRLTVL.

This clonotype was found a few times. The V and J genes are TRBV6-1 and TRBJ2-7, with D possibly matching TRBD1 (6 bases). Germline values: CDR1 MNHNS, CDR2 SASEGT. Trimming pared 5 bases from V and 6 bases from J, leaving 8 bases between. The CDR3 is 11 amino acids. The CDR3 is CASSQQGEQYF. The CDR3 coding sequence is TGTGCCAGCAGTCAACAGGGCGAGCAGTACTTC.